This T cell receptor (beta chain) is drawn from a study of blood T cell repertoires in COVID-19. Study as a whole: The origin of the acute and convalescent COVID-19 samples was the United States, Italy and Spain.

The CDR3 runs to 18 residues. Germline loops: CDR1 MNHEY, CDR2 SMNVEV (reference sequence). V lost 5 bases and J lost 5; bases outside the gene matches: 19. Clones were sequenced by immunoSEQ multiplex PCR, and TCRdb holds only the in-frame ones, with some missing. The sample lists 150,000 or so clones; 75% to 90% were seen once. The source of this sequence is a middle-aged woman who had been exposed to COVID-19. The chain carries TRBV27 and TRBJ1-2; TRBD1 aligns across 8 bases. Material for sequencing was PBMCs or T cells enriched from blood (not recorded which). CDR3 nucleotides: TGTGCCAGCAGTGGGCTCGCGGGGCACAGGGGGATTCGGTATGGCTACACCTTC. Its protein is CASSGLAGHRGIRYGYTF.